This T cell receptor (beta chain) came from a study of human T cells and chemical hapten exposure. Study at large: Throughout the approximately 24-week study, diphenylcyclopropenone was applied weekly to the patients' scalps.

Looked up from germline, CDR1 is LGHDT and CDR2 is YNNKEL (reference sequence). Trimming stripped 2 bases from V and 3 bases from J, with 10 bases between. The CDR3 has 14 residues. Time point here: patch test 3, about 24 weeks after DPC sensitization. Treatment here: therapeutic diphenylcyclopropenone sensitization with weekly scalp DPC. Non-pregnant alopecia patients aged 18 to 70, suitable for DPC therapy. Points on this clonotype: Antigen: not known.

One entry per CDR3 protein results from TCRdb running MiXCR on the RACE reads. The data show 100,000 or so distinct CDR3 sequences, nearly 35% seen once. Study-wide points: Relative to control repertoires, expanded TCRs gave rise to significantly more large CDR3 similarity clusters. Counts of expanded TCRs (at PT1) showed a positive correlation with patch test score.

The chain uses TRBV3-1 and TRBJ1-1; weak D call: TRBD1 (5 bases). The sequence was collected from a man in his forties or fifties with alopecia areata. Some clones in this sample may be carry-over from other donors' samples. The material sequenced was whole blood, taken in connection with sensitization to the hapten diphenylcyclopropenone (DPC). CDR3 sequence reads: CASSQSGGYTEAFF. The CDR3 nucleotides read TGTGCCAGCAGCCAAAGTGGGGGTTACACTGAAGCTTTCTTT.